This TCR beta chain is from a study of T cells in Graves' hyperthyroidism and ophthalmopathy. This clonotype was seen repeatedly, ten times or more. Germline CDR1 reads KGHSH; CDR2 reads LQKENI. Trimming took 6 bases from V and 8 from J, leaving 7 bases between them. The CDR3 runs 11 residues. Amplification yielded TCR beta CDR3 regions, with RNA transcripts as the source. During a first-round RT-PCR of the TCR CDR3, the HTBI primer set was used. Using its own MiXCR run on the multiplex PCR reads, TCRdb lists one record per CDR3 protein. The top ten hold 15% to 20% of the sample, which has fewer than 500,000 distinct CDR3 sequences, roughly 15% seen once. A NOSPECS grade of at least 4, a Clinical Activity Score of at least 3 and duration under 3 months were recorded in ophthalmopathy patients. Uncontrolled infection, other autoimmune disease, pregnancy or lactation excluded patients.

The chain combines TRBV18 with TRBJ1-4, with D unclear. Sequenced: blood. The receptor was derived from a woman between 25 and 40 years old with Graves' ophthalmopathy. DNA for the CDR3: TGTGCCAGCTCGGATGGAGAAAAACTGTTTTTT. Protein product: CASSDGEKLFF.